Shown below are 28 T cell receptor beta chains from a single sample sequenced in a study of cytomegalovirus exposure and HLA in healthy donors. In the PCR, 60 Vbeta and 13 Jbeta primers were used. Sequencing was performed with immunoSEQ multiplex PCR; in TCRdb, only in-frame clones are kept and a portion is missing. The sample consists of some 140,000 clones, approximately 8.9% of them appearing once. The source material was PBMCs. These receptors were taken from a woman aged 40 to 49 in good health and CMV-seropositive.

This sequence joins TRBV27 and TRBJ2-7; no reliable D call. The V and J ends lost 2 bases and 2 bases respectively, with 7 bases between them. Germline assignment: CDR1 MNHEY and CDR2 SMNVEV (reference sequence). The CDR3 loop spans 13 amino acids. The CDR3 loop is CASSLAETYEQYF. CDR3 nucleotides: TGTGCCAGCAGTTTAGCGGAGACCTACGAGCAGTACTTC.

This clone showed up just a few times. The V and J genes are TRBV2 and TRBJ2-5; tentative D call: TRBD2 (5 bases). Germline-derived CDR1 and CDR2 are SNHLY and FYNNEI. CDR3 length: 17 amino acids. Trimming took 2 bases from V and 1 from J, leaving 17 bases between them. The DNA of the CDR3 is TGTGCCAGCAGTGAACTTACGCTAGCCCGGATCCAAGAGACCCAGTACTTC. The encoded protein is CASSELTLARIQETQYF.

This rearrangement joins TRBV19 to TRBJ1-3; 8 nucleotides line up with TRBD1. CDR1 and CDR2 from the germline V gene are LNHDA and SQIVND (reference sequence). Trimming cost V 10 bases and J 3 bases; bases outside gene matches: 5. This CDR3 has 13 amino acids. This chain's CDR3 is CATQGASGNTIYF. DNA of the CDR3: TGTGCCACCCAGGGGGCGAGTGGAAACACCATATATTTT.

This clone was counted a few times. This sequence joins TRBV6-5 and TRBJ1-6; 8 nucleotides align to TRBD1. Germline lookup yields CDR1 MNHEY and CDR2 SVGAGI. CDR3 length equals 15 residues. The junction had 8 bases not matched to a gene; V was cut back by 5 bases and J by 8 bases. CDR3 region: CASSTTQGADSPLHF. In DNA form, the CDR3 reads TGTGCCAGCAGTACCACCCAGGGGGCTGATTCACCCCTCCACTTT.

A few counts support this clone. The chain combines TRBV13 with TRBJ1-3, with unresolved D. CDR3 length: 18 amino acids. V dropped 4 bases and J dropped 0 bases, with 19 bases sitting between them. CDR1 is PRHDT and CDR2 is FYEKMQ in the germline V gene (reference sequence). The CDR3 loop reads CASSSGDPTASSGNTIYF. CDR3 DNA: TGTGCCAGCAGCTCGGGTGACCCGACCGCTAGCTCTGGAAACACCATATATTTT.

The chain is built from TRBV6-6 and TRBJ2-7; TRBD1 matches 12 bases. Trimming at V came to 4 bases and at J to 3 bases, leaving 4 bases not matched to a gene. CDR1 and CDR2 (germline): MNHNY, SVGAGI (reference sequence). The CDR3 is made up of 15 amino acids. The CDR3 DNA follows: TGTGCCAGCAGTTTCGGGACAGGGGGCTACTACGAGCAGTACTTC. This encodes CASSFGTGGYYEQYF.

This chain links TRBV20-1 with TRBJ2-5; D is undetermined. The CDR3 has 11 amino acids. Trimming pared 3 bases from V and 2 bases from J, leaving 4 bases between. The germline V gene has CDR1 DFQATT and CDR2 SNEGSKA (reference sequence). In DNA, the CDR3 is TGCAGTGCTAGCACTCAAGAGACCCAGTACTTC. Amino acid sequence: CSASTQETQYF.

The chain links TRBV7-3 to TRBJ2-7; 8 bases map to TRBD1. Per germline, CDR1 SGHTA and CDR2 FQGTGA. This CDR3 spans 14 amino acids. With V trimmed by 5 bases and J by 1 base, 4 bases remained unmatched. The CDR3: CASSTGQDSYEQYF. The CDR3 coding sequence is TGTGCCAGCAGCACGGGACAGGATTCCTACGAGCAGTACTTC. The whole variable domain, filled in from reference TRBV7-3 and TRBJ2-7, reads GAGVSQTPSNKVTEKGKYVELRCDPISGHTALYWYRQSLGQGPEFLIYFQGTGAADDSGLPNDRFFAVRPEGSVSTLKIQRTERGDSAVYLCASSTGQDSYEQYFGPGTRLTVT.

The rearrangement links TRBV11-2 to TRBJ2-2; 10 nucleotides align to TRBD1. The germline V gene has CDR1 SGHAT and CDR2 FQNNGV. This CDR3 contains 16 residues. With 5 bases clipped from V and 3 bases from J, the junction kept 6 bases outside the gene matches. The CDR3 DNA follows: TGTGCCAGCAGCCCCTGGGACAGGGGATACACCGGGGAGCTGTTTTTT. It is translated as CASSPWDRGYTGELFF.

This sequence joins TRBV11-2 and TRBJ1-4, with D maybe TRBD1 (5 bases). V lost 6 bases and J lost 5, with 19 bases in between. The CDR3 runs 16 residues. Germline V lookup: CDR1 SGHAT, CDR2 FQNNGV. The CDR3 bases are TGTGCCAGCAGGCGGGGACTCGGGGGAAGGAATGAAAAACTGTTTTTT. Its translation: CASRRGLGGRNEKLFF.

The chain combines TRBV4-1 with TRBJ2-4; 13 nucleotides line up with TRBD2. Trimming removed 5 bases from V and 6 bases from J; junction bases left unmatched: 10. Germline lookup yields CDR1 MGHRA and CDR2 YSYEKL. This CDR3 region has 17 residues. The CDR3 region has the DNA TGCGCCAGCAGCTTGACTAGCGGGGGGCCTAGAGGAAACATTCAGTACTTC. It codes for CASSLTSGGPRGNIQYF.

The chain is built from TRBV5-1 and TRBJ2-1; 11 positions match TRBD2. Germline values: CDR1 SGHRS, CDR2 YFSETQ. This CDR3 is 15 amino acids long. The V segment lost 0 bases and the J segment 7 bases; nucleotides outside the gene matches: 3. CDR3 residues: CASSLVAGGENEQFF. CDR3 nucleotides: TGCGCCAGCAGCTTGGTAGCGGGGGGGGAAAATGAGCAGTTCTTC.

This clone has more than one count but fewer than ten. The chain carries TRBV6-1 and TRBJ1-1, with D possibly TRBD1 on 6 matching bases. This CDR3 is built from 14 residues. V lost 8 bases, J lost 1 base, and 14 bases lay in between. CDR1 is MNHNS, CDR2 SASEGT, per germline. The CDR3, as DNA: TGTGCCAGCCCATACGGGGGGGCGAACACTGAAGCTTTCTTT. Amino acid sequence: CASPYGGANTEAFF.

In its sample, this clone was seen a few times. The CDR3 nucleotides are TGTGCCAGCAGCCGGACTAGCGGGGGGGTTAACACCGGGGAGCTGTTTTTT. Translated: CASSRTSGGVNTGELFF. The V call is TRBV11-2, the J call TRBJ2-2; TRBD2 agrees at 15 bases. The CDR3 contains 17 residues. J gave up 2 bases and V 5 bases, and 3 bases lay outside the gene matches. Germline CDR1 and CDR2: SGHAT and FQNNGV.

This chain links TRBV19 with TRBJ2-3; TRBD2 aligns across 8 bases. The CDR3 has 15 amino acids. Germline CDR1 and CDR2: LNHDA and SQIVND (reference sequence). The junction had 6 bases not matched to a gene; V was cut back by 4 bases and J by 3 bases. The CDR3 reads CASSTGLAPTDTQYF. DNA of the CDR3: TGTGCCAGTAGTACCGGACTAGCCCCGACAGATACGCAGTATTTT.

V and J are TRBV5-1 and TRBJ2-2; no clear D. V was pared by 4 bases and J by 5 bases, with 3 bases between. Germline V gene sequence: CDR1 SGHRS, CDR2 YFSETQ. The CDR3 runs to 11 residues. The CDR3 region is CASSRTGELFF. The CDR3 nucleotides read TGCGCCAGCAGCCGGACCGGGGAGCTGTTTTTT.

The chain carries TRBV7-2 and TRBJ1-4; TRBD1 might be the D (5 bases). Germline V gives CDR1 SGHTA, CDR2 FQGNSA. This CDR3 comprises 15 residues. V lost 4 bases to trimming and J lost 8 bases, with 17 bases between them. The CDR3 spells CASSSRGREGEKLFF. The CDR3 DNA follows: TGTGCCAGCAGCTCCCGTGGGAGGGAGGGGGAAAAACTGTTTTTT.

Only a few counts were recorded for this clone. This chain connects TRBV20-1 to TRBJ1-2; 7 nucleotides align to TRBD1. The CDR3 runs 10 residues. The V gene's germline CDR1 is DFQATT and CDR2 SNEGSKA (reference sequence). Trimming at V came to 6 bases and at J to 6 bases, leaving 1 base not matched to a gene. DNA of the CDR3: TGCAGTGCCCAGGGGGATGGCTACACCTTC. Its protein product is CSAQGDGYTF.

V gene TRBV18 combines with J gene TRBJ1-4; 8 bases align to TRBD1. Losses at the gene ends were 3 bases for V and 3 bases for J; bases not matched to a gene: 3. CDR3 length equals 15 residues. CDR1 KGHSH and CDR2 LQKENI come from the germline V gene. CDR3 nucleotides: TGTGCCAGCTCACCTACGACAGGGGCTAATGAAAAACTGTTTTTT. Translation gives CASSPTTGANEKLFF.

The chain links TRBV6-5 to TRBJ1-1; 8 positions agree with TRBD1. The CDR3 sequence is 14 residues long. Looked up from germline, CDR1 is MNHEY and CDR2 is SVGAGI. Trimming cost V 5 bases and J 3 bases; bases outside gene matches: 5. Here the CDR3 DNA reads TGTGCCAGCAGTGTACAGGGGGTTTACACTGAAGCTTTCTTT. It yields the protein CASSVQGVYTEAFF.

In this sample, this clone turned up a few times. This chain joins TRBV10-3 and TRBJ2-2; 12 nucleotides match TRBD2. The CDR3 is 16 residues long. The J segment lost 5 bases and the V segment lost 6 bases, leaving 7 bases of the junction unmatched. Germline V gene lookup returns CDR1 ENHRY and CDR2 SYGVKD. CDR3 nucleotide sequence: TGTGCCATCAGCCCCTCGACTAGCGGGGGAACCGGGGAGCTGTTTTTT. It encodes CAISPSTSGGTGELFF.

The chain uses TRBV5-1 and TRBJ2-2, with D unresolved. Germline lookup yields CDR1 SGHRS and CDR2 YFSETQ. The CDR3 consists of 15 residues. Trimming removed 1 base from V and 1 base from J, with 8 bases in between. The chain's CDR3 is CASSLSLLNTGELFF. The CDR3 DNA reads TGCGCCAGCAGCTTGTCGTTATTGAACACCGGGGAGCTGTTTTTT. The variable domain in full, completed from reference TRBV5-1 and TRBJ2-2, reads KAGVTQTPRYLIKTRGQQVTLSCSPISGHRSVSWYQQTPGQGLQFLFEYFSETQRNKGNFPGRFSGRQFSNSRSEMNVSTLELGDSALYLCASSLSLLNTGELFFGEGSRLTVL.

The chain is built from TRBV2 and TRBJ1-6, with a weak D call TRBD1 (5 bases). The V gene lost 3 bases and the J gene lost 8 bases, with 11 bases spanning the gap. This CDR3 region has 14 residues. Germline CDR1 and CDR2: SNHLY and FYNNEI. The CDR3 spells CASSDRALDSPLHF. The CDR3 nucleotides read TGTGCCAGCAGTGACAGGGCTCTGGATTCACCCCTCCACTTT.

CDR3 sequence reads: CASSQWTGGASGANVLTF. The CDR3 DNA reads as TGTGCCAGCAGCCAATGGACAGGGGGCGCCTCTGGGGCCAACGTCCTGACTTTC. The rearrangement uses TRBV14 and TRBJ2-6; TRBD1 matches 11 bases. Germline loops: CDR1 SGHDN, CDR2 FVKESK. V shed 2 bases and J 0 bases; nucleotides not matched to a gene: 3. The CDR3 has 18 amino acids.

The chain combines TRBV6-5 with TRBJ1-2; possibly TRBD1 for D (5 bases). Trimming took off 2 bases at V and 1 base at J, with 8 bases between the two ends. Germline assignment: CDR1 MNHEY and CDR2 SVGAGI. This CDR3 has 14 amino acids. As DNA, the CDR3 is TGTGCCAGCAGTTACCTGCAGGGTAACTATGGCTACACCTTC. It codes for CASSYLQGNYGYTF.

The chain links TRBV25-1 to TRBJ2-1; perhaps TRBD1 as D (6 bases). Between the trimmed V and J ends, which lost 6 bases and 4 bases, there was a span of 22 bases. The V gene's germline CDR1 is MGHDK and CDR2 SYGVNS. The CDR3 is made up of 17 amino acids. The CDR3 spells CASSQLSGQGKYNEQFF. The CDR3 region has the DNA TGTGCCAGCAGCCAGCTCTCGGGCCAGGGGAAATACAATGAGCAGTTCTTC.

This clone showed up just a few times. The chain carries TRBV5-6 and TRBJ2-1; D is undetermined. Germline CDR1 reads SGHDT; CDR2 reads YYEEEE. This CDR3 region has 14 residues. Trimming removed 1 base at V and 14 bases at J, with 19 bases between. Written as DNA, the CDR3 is TGTGCCAGCAGCTTGAAAGAACTCCTCGCCATGGAGTTCTTC. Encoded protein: CASSLKELLAMEFF.

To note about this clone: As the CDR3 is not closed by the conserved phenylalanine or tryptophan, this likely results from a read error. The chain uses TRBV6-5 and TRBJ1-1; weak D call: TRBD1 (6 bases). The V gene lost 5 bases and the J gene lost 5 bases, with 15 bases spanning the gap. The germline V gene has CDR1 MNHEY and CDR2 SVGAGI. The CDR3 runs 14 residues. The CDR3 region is CASSPGHTKTEAFL. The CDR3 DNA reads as TGTGCCAGCAGTCCGGGACACACGAAAACTGAAGCTTTCTTG.